What follows is one T cell receptor (beta chain) and its context. Its antigen is not known. The sample belongs to a study of OX40 agonist ivuxolimab in advanced cancers. Overall study context: Cancers in dose escalation were hepatocellular, melanoma, renal cell and head and neck. Checkpoint inhibitors had been given previously to approximately 41% of patients. Findings and limits, study-wide: The mean number of expanded clones was higher in CD8+ T cells than in CD4+. Low normalized T-cell clonal expansion also characterized some of the nonresponders.

Generated by immunoSEQ multiplex PCR, the TCRdb table keeps only in-frame clones and is missing some. The sample consists of 65,000 to 75,000 clones, more than 75% of them appearing once. Germline V CDR1 and CDR2: SGHRS, YFSETQ. Trimming removed 4 bases from V and 0 bases from J, with 13 bases in between. This CDR3 is 15 amino acids long. The sequenced sample was CD4+ or CD8+ T cells sorted from blood, obtained in a trial of the OX40 agonist ivuxolimab. This TCR derives from an adult with an advanced solid tumor such as melanoma, head and neck, liver or kidney cancer. This chain joins TRBV5-1 and TRBJ1-2; D remains unclear. CDR3 bases: TGCGCCAGCAGCCGAAGGACTGAATCTAACTATGGCTACACCTTC. Amino acids: CASSRRTESNYGYTF.